Each of the 23 T cell receptor beta chains below was sequenced from the same sample in a study of blood T cell repertoires in COVID-19. The protocol was immunoSEQ multiplex PCR, while the TCRdb copy is restricted to in-frame clones and leaves out a portion. The sample has about 66,000 clones, around 88% seen once. The sequenced sample consisted of peripheral blood. The receptor source for this set is a woman aged 70-85 years with acute or convalescent COVID-19.

The chain carries TRBV18 and TRBJ2-7; 7 nucleotides match TRBD1. After removal of 4 bases from V and 0 bases from J, the junction contained 6 bases not matched to a gene. CDR1 and CDR2 from the germline V gene are KGHSH and LQKENI. The CDR3 loop spans 15 amino acids. The CDR3, as DNA: TGTGCCAGCTCACTTGGGACAGCTACCTCCTACGAGCAGTACTTC. Translated: CASSLGTATSYEQYF. Together with reference TRBV18 and TRBJ2-7, the CDR3 gives the full variable domain: NAGVMQNPRHLVRRRGQEARLRCSPMKGHSHVYWYRQLPEEGLKFMVYLQKENIIDESGMPKERFSAEFPKEGPSILRIQQVVRGDSAAYFCASSLGTATSYEQYFGPGTRLTVT.

This sequence joins TRBV7-3 and TRBJ1-5; D not resolved. CDR1 SGHTA and CDR2 FQGTGA come from the germline V gene. Trimming stripped 6 bases from V and 3 bases from J, with 12 bases between. There are 14 residues in the CDR3. The CDR3 reads CASSFGGDNQPQHF. CDR3 DNA: TGTGCCAGCAGTTTTGGCGGGGACAATCAGCCCCAGCATTTT.

The chain has TRBV10-2 and TRBJ1-1; 7 positions match TRBD1. Germline lookup yields CDR1 WSHSY and CDR2 SAAADI. V lost 6 bases to trimming and J lost 6 bases; unmatched junction nucleotides: 10. This CDR3 comprises 14 residues. The CDR3, as DNA: TGCGCCAGCAGCGCCCGACAGGGCAGCCCTGAAGCTTTCTTT. Residues: CASSARQGSPEAFF.

This sequence joins TRBV5-1 and TRBJ2-1, with D uncertain. The CDR3 is 13 residues long. Looked up from germline, CDR1 is SGHRS and CDR2 is YFSETQ. Trimming left V 4 bases short and J 4 bases short, with 9 bases between. The CDR3 spells CASSVNSYNEQFF. The CDR3 nucleotides are TGCGCCAGCAGCGTCAACAGTTACAATGAGCAGTTCTTC.

CDR3 protein: CASRQAQPGHEQFF. CDR3 coding DNA: TGTGCCAGTCGACAGGCCCAACCAGGCCATGAGCAGTTCTTC. The rearrangement links TRBV19 to TRBJ2-1, with D possibly TRBD1 on 6 matching bases. This CDR3 contains 14 residues. Per germline, CDR1 LNHDA and CDR2 SQIVND (reference sequence). With 8 bases removed from V and 8 bases from J, the gap between germline ends came to 19 bases.

The V call is TRBV19, the J call TRBJ2-1; no definite D call. Germline V lookup: CDR1 LNHDA, CDR2 SQIVND (reference sequence). V gave up 6 bases and J gave up 0 bases, with 3 bases separating them. CDR3 length equals 12 residues. CDR3 in amino acids: CASRSSYNEQFF. CDR3 DNA: TGTGCCAGTAGGAGCTCCTACAATGAGCAGTTCTTC.

The rearrangement uses TRBV4-1 and TRBJ2-7; the D gene is possibly TRBD1 (6 bases). Between the trimmed V and J ends, which lost 2 bases and 3 bases, there was a span of 11 bases. The CDR3 runs to 14 residues. CDR1 is MGHRA, CDR2 YSYEKL, per germline. As DNA, the CDR3 is TGCGCCAGCAGCCAACCAAACAGGGTCTACGAGCAGTACTTC. Translation gives CASSQPNRVYEQYF.

The rearrangement links TRBV7-9 to TRBJ2-1, with D tentatively TRBD2 (5 bases). This CDR3 spans 16 amino acids. Germline V gives CDR1 SEHNR, CDR2 FQNEAQ (reference sequence). Trimming pared 1 base from V and 7 bases from J, leaving 17 bases between. As DNA, the CDR3 is TGTGCCAGCAGCTTAGATGCGCCCGGGAAGCTGAATGAGCAGTTCTTC. Its protein is CASSLDAPGKLNEQFF.

CDR3 DNA: TGCGCCAGCAGCCAAATAACAGGGCGTTCTGGAAACACCATATATTTT. This sequence encodes CASSQITGRSGNTIYF. V and J are TRBV4-1 and TRBJ1-3; possibly TRBD1 for D (6 bases). CDR1 is MGHRA, CDR2 YSYEKL, per germline. The CDR3 loop spans 16 amino acids. The ends were cut back, 2 bases at V and 1 base at J, with 12 bases in the middle.

The chain employs TRBV10-3 and TRBJ2-7, with 10 bases aligning to TRBD2. CDR3 length: 18 residues. CDR1 is ENHRY, CDR2 SYGVKD, per germline. J lost 1 base, V lost 0 bases, and 9 bases had no gene match. The CDR3 sequence is CAISESGRSGRGSYEQYF. The CDR3 DNA reads TGTGCCATCAGTGAGTCGGGTCGGAGCGGGAGGGGGTCCTACGAGCAGTACTTC.

The chain has TRBV29-1 and TRBJ1-1, with TRBD1 matching over 10 bases. J gave up 6 bases and V 8 bases, and 6 bases lay outside the gene matches. The CDR3 is 12 residues long. CDR1 is SQVTM, CDR2 ANQGSEA, per germline. The CDR3 DNA sequence: TGCAGCTACGGGACAGGGGCGGCTGAAGCTTTCTTT. It is translated as CSYGTGAAEAFF. The complete variable domain, with remaining parts taken from reference TRBV29-1 and TRBJ1-1, reads SAVISQKPSRDICQRGTSLTIQCQVDSQVTMMFWYRQQPGQSLTLIATANQGSEATYESGFVIDKFPISRPNLTFSTLTVSNMSPEDSSIYLCSYGTGAAEAFFGQGTRLTVV.

This chain joins TRBV6-5 and TRBJ2-6; maybe TRBD1 (5 bases). Between the trimmed V and J ends, which lost 6 bases and 3 bases, there was a span of 9 bases. This CDR3 region has 14 residues. Germline CDR1 and CDR2: MNHEY and SVGAGI. CDR3 bases: TGTGCCAGCAGAAGGGGTCTTGGGGCCAACGTCCTGACTTTC. It encodes CASRRGLGANVLTF.

The chain is built from TRBV11-1 and TRBJ1-1; D is perhaps TRBD1 (6 bases). Germline V gene lookup returns CDR1 SGHAT and CDR2 FQDESV (reference sequence). Trimming left V 5 bases short and J 8 bases short, with 9 bases between. The CDR3 has 11 residues. The CDR3 DNA reads TGTGCCAGCAGCCCTGGGACAGAAGCTTTCTTT. Its translation: CASSPGTEAFF.

The chain's CDR3 is CASSQDKRGTGGIGNEKLFF. CDR3 bases: TGCGCCAGCAGCCAAGATAAAAGGGGGACAGGGGGCATCGGAAATGAAAAACTGTTTTTT. J is TRBJ1-4 and V is TRBV4-1, with 12 bases identical to TRBD1. The CDR3 length is 20 residues. Per germline, CDR1 MGHRA and CDR2 YSYEKL. The V segment lost 0 bases and the J segment 5 bases; nucleotides outside the gene matches: 13.

The rearrangement joins TRBV28 to TRBJ2-2, with TRBD2 identical over 8 bases. The V gene end was trimmed by 6 bases and the J gene end by 5 bases; junction bases not matched to a gene: 8. CDR3 length: 15 residues. In germline, CDR1 is MDHEN, CDR2 SYDVKM. CDR3 in DNA: TGTGCCAGCAGCTCAAGCGGGAGTGGGACCGGGGAGCTGTTTTTT. Residues: CASSSSGSGTGELFF.

This rearrangement joins TRBV28 to TRBJ1-6; D might be TRBD1 (6 bases). Trimming removed 5 bases at V and 5 bases at J, with 16 bases between. The CDR3 is 16 amino acids. The germline V gene has CDR1 MDHEN and CDR2 SYDVKM. The CDR3 DNA reads TGTGCCAGCAGTGGCGTACAGGGATTAAATAATTCACCCCTCCACTTT. Translated: CASSGVQGLNNSPLHF.

This sequence joins TRBV28 and TRBJ2-7; D may be TRBD1 (6 bases). The CDR3 is made up of 14 amino acids. Germline values: CDR1 MDHEN, CDR2 SYDVKM. Trimming left V 5 bases short and J 3 bases short, with 14 bases between. The CDR3 DNA sequence: TGTGCCAGCAGTACTAGGACAGCAGTCTACGAGCAGTACTTC. Amino acids: CASSTRTAVYEQYF.

J is TRBJ2-4 and V is TRBV4-3, with a possible D match to TRBD2 (6 bases). Trimming cost V 1 base and J 1 base, with 11 bases left between them. This CDR3 region has 16 residues. Germline-derived CDR1 and CDR2 are LGHNA and YSLEER. In DNA form, the CDR3 reads TGCGCCAGCAGCCAAGGGACGGGGGAGGCCAAAAACATTCAGTACTTC. Amino acids: CASSQGTGEAKNIQYF.

V is TRBV28 and J is TRBJ2-7; D uncertain. This CDR3 is 10 amino acids long. V gave up 6 bases and J gave up 2 bases, with 2 bases separating them. CDR1 is MDHEN and CDR2 is SYDVKM in the germline V gene. The CDR3 DNA reads as TGTGCCAGCAGCACCTACGAGCAGTACTTC. Protein sequence: CASSTYEQYF.

The chain employs TRBV6-6 and TRBJ2-3, with D perhaps matching TRBD1 (5 bases). The germline V gene encodes CDR1 MNHNY and CDR2 SVGAGI (reference sequence). The V end lost 11 bases, the J end lost 0 bases, and 12 bases lay between the germline ends. The CDR3 has 13 amino acids. The CDR3 DNA follows: TGTGCCTTAAGGGCAGGGAGCACAGATACGCAGTATTTT. Protein product: CALRAGSTDTQYF.

The chain links TRBV11-3 to TRBJ2-5; 11 nucleotides agree with TRBD1. CDR1 SGHNT and CDR2 YENEEA come from the germline V gene. This CDR3 comprises 16 residues. With V trimmed by 5 bases and J by 2 bases, 7 bases remained unmatched. CDR3 sequence reads: CASSPGDRGIQETQYF. The CDR3 DNA is TGTGCCAGCAGCCCAGGGGACAGGGGGATACAAGAGACCCAGTACTTC.

The V gene is TRBV7-2, the J gene TRBJ1-2, with unresolved D. There are 13 residues in the CDR3. Germline assignment: CDR1 SGHTA and CDR2 FQGNSA. V dropped 5 bases and J dropped 5 bases, with 12 bases sitting between them. CDR3 in DNA: TGTGCCAGCAGCGTTATCCGCAGTTATGGCTACACCTTC. It translates to CASSVIRSYGYTF.

This clone was found once. V and J are TRBV7-9 and TRBJ2-2; 11 bases are shared with TRBD1. V shed 4 bases and J 4 bases; nucleotides not matched to a gene: 2. This CDR3 region has 15 residues. The V gene's germline CDR1 is SEHNR and CDR2 FQNEAQ (reference sequence). This chain's CDR3 is CASSSDRGRTGELFF. The CDR3, as DNA: TGTGCCAGCAGCTCGGACAGGGGGCGCACCGGGGAGCTGTTTTTT.